These 18 T cell receptor beta chains share one sample of origin, sequenced in a study of Graves' ophthalmopathy and Graves' hyperthyroidism (dated by TCRdb to the late 2010s). TCRdb shows the sequencer as Illumina HiSeq 2000. TCR beta CDR3 regions were amplified from RNA transcripts for repertoire sequencing. A first-round RT-PCR used HTBI primers with the Qiagen OneStep RT-PCR kit, followed by a second-round multiplex PCR, size selection and purification. The public sequencing data were trimmed at Q25 with fastp and processed into clonotypes with MiXCR by TCRdb, which kept only in-frame beta chains. One record per CDR3 amino acid sequence lists the most common genes and DNA. This sample lists over a million distinct CDR3 sequences; 35% to 45% were detected once. In total, the top ten clones hold more than 9.5% of the sample. The sample taken for sequencing was peripheral blood or thyroid tissue (not recorded which). The receptors were gathered from an adult man with Graves' hyperthyroidism.

The genes are TRBV7-9 and TRBJ2-7; 8 bases agree with TRBD2. The CDR3 covers 15 residues. J gave up 3 bases and V 8 bases, and 12 bases lay outside the gene matches. Germline lookup yields CDR1 SEHNR and CDR2 FQNEAQ (reference sequence). The CDR3 region has the DNA TGTGCCAGCCACACGGCGGGAGGCCCCCTCTACGAGCAGTACTTC. Its protein is CASHTAGGPLYEQYF.

This chain connects TRBV6-5 to TRBJ1-5; 7 nucleotides agree with TRBD1. The length of the CDR3 is 15 residues. The germline CDR1 and CDR2 sequences are MNHEY and SVGAGI. Losses at the gene ends were 10 bases for V and 11 bases for J; bases not matched to a gene: 20. The CDR3 nucleotides are TGTGCCATCAGCAAAGGGGGCGCGGGGCAAGAGACCCAGCATTTT. Amino acids: CAISKGGAGQETQHF.

The gene calls are TRBV6-6 and TRBJ1-4; D call uncertain. The germline V gene encodes CDR1 MNHNY and CDR2 SVGAGI (reference sequence). With 4 bases removed from V and 8 bases from J, the gap between germline ends came to 11 bases. The CDR3 contains 13 residues. CDR3 DNA sequence: TGTGCCAGCAGTTCAAACAGTTGGGAAAAACTGTTTTTT. Amino acids: CASSSNSWEKLFF.

This clonotype showed up many times. The chain joins TRBV14 to TRBJ1-1; D is possibly TRBD1 (5 bases). CDR1 is SGHDN and CDR2 is FVKESK in the germline V gene. This CDR3 contains 15 residues. Trimming stripped 4 bases from V and 5 bases from J, with 17 bases between. The CDR3 spells CASSPSAGRATEAFF. CDR3 DNA: TGTGCCAGCAGCCCATCTGCAGGGCGCGCGACTGAAGCTTTCTTT.

As for this clonotype: A clone one base away is much larger, so this may be a read error. The CDR3 bases are TGTGCCAGCAGCCCGGGAGGGGACCACTGCGAGCAGTACTTC. Encoded protein: CASSPGGDHCEQYF. This chain joins TRBV7-3 and TRBJ2-7, with 8 bases lining up with TRBD2. CDR3 length equals 14 residues. The germline CDR1 and CDR2 sequences are SGHTA and FQGTGA. V shed 5 bases, J shed 6 bases, and the junction held 9 bases outside the gene matches.

The V gene is TRBV6-6, the J gene TRBJ2-2; TRBD1 matches at 10 bases. The germline gives CDR1 MNHNY, CDR2 SVGAGI (reference sequence). This CDR3 has 15 residues. J gave up 4 bases and V 6 bases, and 5 bases lay outside the gene matches. DNA for the CDR3: TGTGCCAGCAGGGGGGACAGGGGTATCACCGGGGAGCTGTTTTTT. This gives the protein CASRGDRGITGELFF.

Note on this clonotype: A much larger clone sits a single nucleotide away, making a read error possible. The V and J genes are TRBV5-4 and TRBJ2-5; weak D call: TRBD1 (8 bases). The germline gives CDR1 SGHNT, CDR2 YYREEE (reference sequence). This CDR3 contains 15 residues. This chain's CDR3 is CASSSRQGREEAQYF. DNA of the CDR3: TGTGCCAGCAGTTCTCGACAGGGGAGGGAAGAGGCCCAGTACTTC.

The chain combines TRBV7-9 with TRBJ1-1; D perhaps matches TRBD1 (6 bases). This CDR3 region has 15 residues. Germline CDR1 is SEHNR and CDR2 is FQNEAQ (reference sequence). V was cut by 1 base and J by 4 bases, with 13 bases left in between. The CDR3, as DNA: TGTGCCAGCAGCTTAGGCCATCGGGGGCGCACTGAAGCTTTCTTT. Amino acids: CASSLGHRGRTEAFF.

The CDR3 here is CASSVGGPPSYEQYF. The CDR3 region has the DNA TGTGCCAGCAGTGTGGGAGGGCCGCCCTCCTACGAGCAGTACTTC. The V call is TRBV6-1, the J call TRBJ2-7, with 7 bases fitting TRBD2. The CDR3 loop spans 15 amino acids. The junction had 6 bases not matched to a gene; V was cut back by 4 bases and J by 0 bases. Germline V gene data show CDR1 as MNHNS and CDR2 as SASEGT.

This clonotype has just a few counts. The V and J genes are TRBV2 and TRBJ2-5; 8 bases align to TRBD2. The CDR3 is made up of 15 amino acids. With V trimmed by 1 base and J by 4 bases, 5 bases remained unmatched. The germline V gene has CDR1 SNHLY and CDR2 FYNNEI. The CDR3, as DNA: TGTGCCAGCAGTGAAGGTGACCTAGCGGGAGAGACCCAGTACTTC. This gives the protein CASSEGDLAGETQYF.

The J gene is TRBJ2-7, the V gene TRBV6-4; 9 bases fit TRBD1. Germline CDR1 and CDR2: MRHNA and SNTAGT. Trimming cost V 4 bases and J 5 bases; bases outside gene matches: 6. The CDR3 has 14 amino acids. Written as DNA, the CDR3 is TGTGCCAGCAGTGCCCGGGACAGGGACCACGAGCAGTACTTC. This encodes CASSARDRDHEQYF.

Only a few counts were recorded for this clonotype. The chain recombines TRBV29-1 with TRBJ1-2, with D possibly being TRBD1 (5 bases). Trimming took off 4 bases at V and 2 bases at J, with 11 bases between the two ends. Germline V gene lookup returns CDR1 SQVTM and CDR2 ANQGSEA. This CDR3 comprises 13 residues. The CDR3 DNA reads TGCAGCGTTGCTCGGGGGGGGAACTATGGCTACACCTTC. It codes for CSVARGGNYGYTF.

This clonotype was seen many times. The chain employs TRBV11-1 and TRBJ2-7; TRBD2 agrees at 7 bases. CDR1 is SGHAT and CDR2 is FQDESV in the germline V gene (reference sequence). V trimming: 4 bases; J trimming: 0 bases; junction bases outside the gene matches: 6. This CDR3 is 15 amino acids long. CDR3 coding DNA: TGTGCCAGCAGCTCCACTAGCGCCACCTCCTACGAGCAGTACTTC. It codes for CASSSTSATSYEQYF.

The rearrangement uses TRBV4-1 and TRBJ1-5; D call uncertain. The germline gives CDR1 MGHRA, CDR2 YSYEKL. The CDR3 consists of 15 residues. Trimming took 0 bases from V and 0 from J, leaving 6 bases between them. The CDR3 bases are TGCGCCAGCAGCCAAGAACCACATAGCAATCAGCCCCAGCATTTT. This sequence encodes CASSQEPHSNQPQHF.

This clonotype was counted many times. The chain recombines TRBV10-3 with TRBJ2-2, with D tentatively TRBD1 (6 bases). CDR3 length equals 16 residues. From germline, CDR1 is ENHRY and CDR2 SYGVKD. V shed 7 bases and J shed 2 bases, with 17 bases lying between them. The CDR3 sequence: CAINNRDTINTGELFF. The CDR3, as DNA: TGTGCCATCAACAACAGGGATACCATCAACACCGGGGAGCTGTTTTTT.

This clonotype was seen only a few times. A read error may explain this, as a much larger clone is one base away. This chain joins TRBV25-1 and TRBJ2-5; D possibly matches TRBD1 or TRBD2 (5 bases each). Deletions cut 4 bases from V and 5 bases from J, with 8 bases between. The CDR3 spans 12 residues. Germline V lookup: CDR1 MGHDK, CDR2 SYGVNS. The DNA for the CDR3 is TGTGCCAGCAGTGTAGGGGACGAGACCCAGTACTTC. Amino acids: CASSVGDETQYF.

This clonotype came up once. Since a much larger clone is just one base distant, this may be a read error. The CDR3 does not end in the conserved phenylalanine or tryptophan, so this is likely a read error. CDR3 DNA: TGCAGCACCTGGACTAGCGGGAGGAATTTGGTGACCCAGTACCTC. Protein: CSTWTSGRNLVTQYL. The V call is TRBV29-1, the J call TRBJ2-5; 14 bases are shared with TRBD2. Germline V lookup: CDR1 SQVTM, CDR2 ANQGSEA. Trimming took 8 bases from V and 7 from J; bases not matched to a gene: 12. This CDR3 comprises 15 residues.

The rearrangement uses TRBV7-2 and TRBJ1-5, with D perhaps TRBD1 (6 bases). Germline V gene lookup returns CDR1 SGHTA and CDR2 FQGNSA. The CDR3 has 14 residues. Deletions cut 5 bases from V and 11 bases from J, with 19 bases between. The CDR3 DNA reads TGTGCCAGCAGCCCACGGGGGGGCGGAGAGACCCAGCATTTT. Residues: CASSPRGGGETQHF.